The 27 T cell receptor beta chains listed next were all sequenced from one sample in a study of CD8 T cells in Susac syndrome. RNA was extracted with the RNeasy kit, and a quantity of roughly 0.5 to 1 ug was reverse transcribed using random hexamers. TCRdb re-analysed the immunoSEQ multiplex PCR reads in MiXCR, keeping a single row per CDR3 protein. The table lists some 450,000 distinct CDR3 sequences, approximately 85% of them singletons. The sequencing sample was made of CD8+ T cells from PBMCs. The receptor source for this set is a human donor with multiple sclerosis.

The chain combines TRBV6-1 with TRBJ2-3; D is uncertain. The CDR3 runs 16 residues. Germline CDR1 is MNHNS and CDR2 is SASEGT. V lost 0 bases and J lost 1, with 11 bases in between. CDR3 nucleotides: TGTGCCAGCAGTGAAGCCGTGACCCTCGGCACAGATACGCAGTATTTT. The encoded protein is CASSEAVTLGTDTQYF.

The rearrangement links TRBV24-1 to TRBJ2-2, with a weak D call TRBD2 (6 bases). V was cut by 4 bases and J by 4 bases, with 12 bases left in between. The CDR3 extends over 15 amino acids. Per germline, CDR1 KGHDR and CDR2 SFDVKD. The CDR3 nucleotides read TGTGCCACCAGTGAGGCGGGACTTACCACCGGGGAGCTGTTTTTT. It is translated as CATSEAGLTTGELFF.

The chain is built from TRBV6-1 and TRBJ2-7; D might be TRBD1 or TRBD2, each matching 5 bases. Looked up from germline, CDR1 is MNHNS and CDR2 is SASEGT. The CDR3 runs to 16 residues. V gave up 5 bases and J gave up 1 base, with 18 bases separating them. CDR3 nucleotides: TGTGCCAGCAGTCCTCCGGGACCGCCGATATCCTACGAGCAGTACTTC. Encoded protein: CASSPPGPPISYEQYF.

The J gene is TRBJ1-1, the V gene TRBV6-6, with 9 bases identical to TRBD1. Unmatched junction bases numbered 7, after V lost 10 bases and J lost 1 base. Per germline, CDR1 MNHNY and CDR2 SVGAGI (reference sequence). The CDR3 has 14 amino acids. CDR3 bases: TGTGCCACCAATACAGGGGGCTCGAACACTGAAGCTTTCTTT. Amino acid sequence: CATNTGGSNTEAFF.

The J gene is TRBJ1-3, the V gene TRBV11-2; tentatively, D is TRBD1 (6 bases). V gave up 5 bases and J gave up 4 bases, with 24 bases separating them. The length of the CDR3 is 18 residues. In germline, CDR1 is SGHAT, CDR2 FQNNGV. The CDR3, as DNA: TGTGCCAGCAGCATTCCCCAAAAGTGGGGGGCGCGAGGAAACACCATATATTTT. This encodes CASSIPQKWGARGNTIYF.

The chain is built from TRBV12-3 or TRBV12-4 and TRBJ1-2, with D uncertain. The CDR3 consists of 14 residues. V dropped 5 bases and J dropped 8 bases, with 18 bases sitting between them. The CDR3 DNA sequence: TGTGCCAGCAGTCCCCTCAGTGACTATCTAGGCTACACCTTC. This translates into CASSPLSDYLGYTF.

CDR3 residues: CASSQGPAGGVTGELFF. CDR3 DNA sequence: TGCGCCAGCAGCCAAGGCCCTGCGGGGGGGGTGACCGGGGAGCTGTTTTTT. V usage is TRBV4-1 and J usage is TRBJ2-2; 9 bases align to TRBD2. The ends lost 1 base at V and 5 bases at J; junction bases unmatched: 8. This CDR3 region has 17 residues. Germline V CDR1 and CDR2: MGHRA, YSYEKL.

CDR3 in DNA: TGTGCCATCAGTGATCCCGGGGAAGAGACCCAGTACTTC. Translated: CAISDPGEETQYF. The chain couples TRBV10-3 to TRBJ2-5; weak D call: TRBD2 (5 bases). The V and J ends lost 3 bases and 3 bases respectively, with 8 bases between them. CDR3 length equals 13 residues. Germline CDR1 is ENHRY and CDR2 is SYGVKD.

This clonotype was observed a few times. The chain couples TRBV29-1 to TRBJ1-2; D is uncertain. Between the trimmed V and J ends, which lost 0 bases and 8 bases, there was a span of 22 bases. This CDR3 spans 16 amino acids. Germline V gene data show CDR1 as SQVTM and CDR2 as ANQGSEA. The CDR3 region has the DNA TGCAGCGTTGAAGATCTTGGGGTCCCGTCAGCAGTCGGCTACACCTTC. Translating it yields CSVEDLGVPSAVGYTF.

The rearrangement joins TRBV12-3 or TRBV12-4 to TRBJ1-2; D gene uncertain. CDR3 length equals 15 residues. Trimming removed 6 bases at V and 6 bases at J, with 20 bases between. The CDR3 protein is CASSHTYDMTDGYTF. The DNA for the CDR3 is TGTGCCAGCAGCCATACTTACGATATGACGGATGGCTACACCTTC.

J is TRBJ1-1 and V is TRBV5-1; tentative D call: TRBD1 (5 bases). Germline V lookup: CDR1 SGHRS, CDR2 YFSETQ. CDR3 size: 15 residues. V was clipped by 4 bases and J by 5 bases, with 18 bases between them. CDR3 in amino acids: CASSNRDETGTEAFF. Here the CDR3 DNA reads TGCGCCAGCAGCAATAGGGACGAAACGGGGACTGAAGCTTTCTTT.

This chain connects TRBV10-3 to TRBJ2-2, with D tentatively TRBD2 (5 bases). CDR1 is ENHRY and CDR2 is SYGVKD in the germline V gene. The germline V and J ends were trimmed by 8 bases and 5 bases, with 12 bases remaining between them. The length of the CDR3 is 13 residues. The CDR3 coding sequence is TGTGCCATCGGGCAGGAGGATACCGGGGAGCTGTTTTTT. Encoded protein: CAIGQEDTGELFF.

J is TRBJ1-3 and V is TRBV29-1; no clear D gene. Deletions cut 5 bases from V and 4 bases from J, with 6 bases between. This CDR3 region has 11 residues. CDR1 and CDR2 (germline): SQVTM, ANQGSEA. CDR3 residues: CSVPQGNTIYF. The CDR3 DNA reads as TGCAGCGTTCCCCAGGGAAACACCATATATTTT.

The V gene is TRBV29-1, the J gene TRBJ2-7; D might be TRBD1 (7 bases). CDR1 and CDR2 (germline): SQVTM, ANQGSEA. The CDR3 is 14 amino acids. V lost 0 bases and J 1 base, leaving 10 bases between the germline ends. CDR3 loop: CSVEEEGASYEQYF. DNA for the CDR3: TGCAGCGTTGAAGAGGAGGGGGCTTCCTACGAGCAGTACTTC.

The chain employs TRBV7-9 and TRBJ2-7; possibly TRBD2 for D (6 bases). The length of the CDR3 is 13 residues. V shed 4 bases and J shed 4 bases, with 11 bases lying between them. Per the germline V gene, CDR1 is SEHNR and CDR2 is FQNEAQ (reference sequence). The CDR3 loop reads CASSSRETYEQYF. DNA of the CDR3: TGTGCCAGCAGCTCCCGGGAGACTTACGAGCAGTACTTC.

The chain couples TRBV27 to TRBJ2-1, with D tentatively TRBD2 (6 bases). V shed 3 bases and J shed 5 bases, with 11 bases lying between them. The CDR3 is 14 residues long. Looked up from germline, CDR1 is MNHEY and CDR2 is SMNVEV (reference sequence). The chain's CDR3 is CASSFGGMDNEQFF. DNA of the CDR3: TGTGCCAGCAGTTTTGGAGGGATGGACAATGAGCAGTTCTTC.

The table lists this clonotype with a count of one. The CDR3 DNA reads TGTGCCAGCAGCCCCCCAGGGACATACTATGGCTACACCTTC. Amino acids: CASSPPGTYYGYTF. The rearrangement joins TRBV27 to TRBJ1-2, with D perhaps TRBD1 (6 bases). The CDR3 covers 14 residues. V gave up 6 bases and J gave up 3 bases, with 14 bases separating them. Germline V CDR1 and CDR2: MNHEY, SMNVEV (reference sequence).

The chain links TRBV14 to TRBJ2-5; D call uncertain. Germline assignment: CDR1 SGHDN and CDR2 FVKESK. The CDR3 is 13 residues long. V was trimmed by 4 bases and J by 4 bases, leaving 10 bases between them. CDR3 nucleotide sequence: TGTGCCAGCAGCCGCCTCCACGGAGAGACCCAGTACTTC. Its translation: CASSRLHGETQYF.

The V call is TRBV3-1, the J call TRBJ1-6, with TRBD1 matching 7 bases. Germline CDR1 LGHDT, CDR2 YNNKEL (reference sequence). Unmatched junction bases numbered 13, after V lost 0 bases and J lost 5 bases. This CDR3 is 19 amino acids long. Written as DNA, the CDR3 is TGTGCCAGCAGCCAAGATCTACCCACTGGGACAGAAGATAATTCACCCCTCCACTTT. Encoded protein: CASSQDLPTGTEDNSPLHF.

V usage is TRBV12-3 or TRBV12-4 and J usage is TRBJ2-2, with D maybe TRBD2 (6 bases). The CDR3 has 14 amino acids. V lost 2 bases to trimming and J lost 6 bases, with 10 bases between them. CDR3 loop: CASSLLGGPGELFF. In nucleotides, the CDR3 is TGTGCCAGCAGTTTATTGGGAGGCCCCGGGGAGCTGTTTTTT.

The chain combines TRBV10-3 with TRBJ2-1; TRBD2 matches at 10 bases. Germline lookup yields CDR1 ENHRY and CDR2 SYGVKD. This CDR3 has 15 amino acids. V was clipped by 2 bases and J by 7 bases; unmatched bases: 5. CDR3 residues: CAISETLAGDNEQFF. Written as DNA, the CDR3 is TGTGCCATCAGTGAGACGCTAGCGGGAGATAATGAGCAGTTCTTC.

In this sample, this clonotype turned up a few times. The chain carries TRBV6-5 and TRBJ2-5; 7 bases align to TRBD1. The CDR3 consists of 14 residues. Germline V lookup: CDR1 MNHEY, CDR2 SVGAGI. J was trimmed by 4 bases and V by 2 bases; bases with no gene match: 4. Here the CDR3 DNA reads TGTGCCAGCAGTTACGAGGGACAGAGAGAGACCCAGTACTTC. As protein: CASSYEGQRETQYF.

As concerns this clonotype: One end of the junction does not line up with germline, which may come from a read error. The gene calls are TRBV29-1 and TRBJ2-3, with 7 bases matching TRBD2. The CDR3 spans 15 residues. Germline values: CDR1 SQVTM, CDR2 ANQGSEA. The CDR3 DNA reads as TGCAGCGCTGAAGATGCCGGGGGGAGCACAGATACGCAGTATTTT. This sequence encodes CSAEDAGGSTDTQYF.

The chain uses TRBV19 and TRBJ1-1; D possibly corresponds to TRBD1 (6 bases). Germline values: CDR1 LNHDA, CDR2 SQIVND (reference sequence). V lost 4 bases and J lost 0, with 15 bases in between. The CDR3 is made up of 16 amino acids. The CDR3: CASSRGQRRVNTEAFF. Here the CDR3 DNA reads TGTGCCAGTAGTAGGGGGCAACGTCGTGTGAACACTGAAGCTTTCTTT.

The chain uses TRBV27 and TRBJ2-1; no firm D call. Trimming shortened V by 5 bases and J by 2 bases, and 10 bases separated the two germline ends. The CDR3 is made up of 14 amino acids. Germline-derived CDR1 and CDR2 are MNHEY and SMNVEV (reference sequence). The CDR3 DNA sequence: TGTGCCAGCAGTGAGACTTTGACCTACAATGAGCAGTTCTTC. Protein: CASSETLTYNEQFF.

This sequence joins TRBV28 and TRBJ2-5; no clear D. CDR1 MDHEN and CDR2 SYDVKM come from the germline V gene. CDR3 size: 14 residues. Between the trimmed V and J ends, which lost 3 bases and 3 bases, there was a span of 11 bases. This chain's CDR3 is CASSLRQAEETQYF. The CDR3 region has the DNA TGTGCCAGCAGTTTGCGGCAGGCCGAAGAGACCCAGTACTTC.

The chain employs TRBV7-9 and TRBJ2-7; 10 bases match TRBD1. This CDR3 has 15 residues. CDR1 SEHNR and CDR2 FQNEAQ come from the germline V gene (reference sequence). Trimming took 5 bases from V and 4 from J; bases not matched to a gene: 8. DNA for the CDR3: TGTGCCAGCAGCCATCCCGGGACAGGGGTTTACGAGCAGTACTTC. Amino acid sequence: CASSHPGTGVYEQYF.